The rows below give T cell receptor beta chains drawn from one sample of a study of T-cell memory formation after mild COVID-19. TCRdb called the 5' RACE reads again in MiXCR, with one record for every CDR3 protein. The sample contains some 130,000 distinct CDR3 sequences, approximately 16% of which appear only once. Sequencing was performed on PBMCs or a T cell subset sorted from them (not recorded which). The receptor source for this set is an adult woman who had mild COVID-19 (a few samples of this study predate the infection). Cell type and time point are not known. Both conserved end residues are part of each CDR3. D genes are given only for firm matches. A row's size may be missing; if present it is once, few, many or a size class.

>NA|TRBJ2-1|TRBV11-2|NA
TGTGCCAGCAGCTCACCTACTAGCCTCCAGACCTCCTTC
CASSSPTSLQTSF
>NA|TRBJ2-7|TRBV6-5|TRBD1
TGTGCCAGCAGTTACACCCGGAACAGGGGGAATGAGCAGTACTTC
CASSYTRNRGNEQYF
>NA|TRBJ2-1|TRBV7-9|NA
TGTGCCAGCAGCTCTCTAGCGAATGAGCAGTTCTTC
CASSSLANEQFF
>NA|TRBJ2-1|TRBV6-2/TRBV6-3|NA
TGTGCCAGCAGCTCGGACCTGATCAATGAGCAGTTCTTC
CASSSDLINEQFF
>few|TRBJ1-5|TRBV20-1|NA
TGCAGTGGTCAGGGGTCGGGAGATCAGCCCCAGCATTTT
CSGQGSGDQPQHF
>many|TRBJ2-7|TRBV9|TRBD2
TGTGCCAGCAGCCCGGGGGGGTACGAGCAGTACTTC
CASSPGGYEQYF
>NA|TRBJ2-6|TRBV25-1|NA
TGTGCCAGCAGTCCCTCGCAGGTGACCTCTGGGGCCAACGTCCTGACTTTC
CASSPSQVTSGANVLTF
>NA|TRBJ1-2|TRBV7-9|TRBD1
TGTGCCAGCAGCCCATGGACAGGAACGAACTATGGCTACACCTTC
CASSPWTGTNYGYTF
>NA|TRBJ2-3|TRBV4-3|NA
TGCGCCAGCAGCCAAGATAATGCGGGCACAGATACGCAGTATTTT
CASSQDNAGTDTQYF
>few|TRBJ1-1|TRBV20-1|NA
TGCAGTGCTAGATTACGGTTGAGGAACACTGAAGCTTTCTTT
CSARLRLRNTEAFF
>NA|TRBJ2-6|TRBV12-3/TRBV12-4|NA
TGTGCCAGCAGTTTCTTCCCGGTCTCTGGGGCCAACGTCCTGACTTTC
CASSFFPVSGANVLTF
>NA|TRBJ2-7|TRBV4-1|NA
TGCGCCAGCAGCCAAGAGTGGGGCGTGGCGGAATCCTACGAGCAGTACTTC
CASSQEWGVAESYEQYF
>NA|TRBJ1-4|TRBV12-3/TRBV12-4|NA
TGTGCCAGCAGTTCCCCTGGGGGACATCGACAACTGTTTTTT
CASSSPGGHRQLFF
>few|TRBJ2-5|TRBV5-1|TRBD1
TGCGCCAGCAGCTTCGGGACAGGGGACGGGGAGACCCAGTACTTC
CASSFGTGDGETQYF
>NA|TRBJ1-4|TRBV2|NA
TGTGCCAGCATCTTAAGGAACACCGATGAAAAACTGTTTTTT
CASILRNTDEKLFF
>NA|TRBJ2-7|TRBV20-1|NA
TGCAGTGCTAGAAGGACGGGGACGAGTGGGGAGCAGTACTTC
CSARRTGTSGEQYF
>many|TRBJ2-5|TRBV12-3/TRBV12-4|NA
TGTGCCAGCAGTTTAGATGCGGGGAAGGCCCTGCCACAGTACTTC
CASSLDAGKALPQYF
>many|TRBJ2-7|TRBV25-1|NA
TGTGCCAGCAGTGAACCCTCAACGGGTAGCGGTTACATCTACGAGCAGTACTTC
CASSEPSTGSGYIYEQYF
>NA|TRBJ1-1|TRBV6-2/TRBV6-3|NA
TGTGCCAGCACCCAAGATGATCACACTGAAGCTTTCTTT
CASTQDDHTEAFF
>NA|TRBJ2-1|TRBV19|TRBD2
TGTGCCAGTAGTATAGGCGGGGGGTACAATGAGCAGTTCTTC
CASSIGGGYNEQFF
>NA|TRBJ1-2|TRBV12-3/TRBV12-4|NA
TGTGCCAGCAGTTTATTAGGATATGGCTACACCTTC
CASSLLGYGYTF
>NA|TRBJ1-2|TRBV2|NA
TGTGCCAGCAGCCCCATTATAAGGGGGAATGGCTACACCTTC
CASSPIIRGNGYTF
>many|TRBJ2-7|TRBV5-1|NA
TGCGCCAGCAGCTTGGGGCAGGGTGGGTCCTACGAGCAGTACTTC
CASSLGQGGSYEQYF
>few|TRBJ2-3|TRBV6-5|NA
TGTGCCAGCAGAGCGGACGGCACAGATACGCAGTATTTT
CASRADGTDTQYF
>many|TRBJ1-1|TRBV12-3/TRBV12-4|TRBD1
TGTGCCAGCAGTTTGGCAGGGGGGACTGAAGCTTTCTTT
CASSLAGGTEAFF
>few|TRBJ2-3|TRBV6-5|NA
TGTGCCAGCAGTTATTCACCGCCGCCGGGACCCCCTTCAGATACGCAGTATTTT
CASSYSPPPGPPSDTQYF
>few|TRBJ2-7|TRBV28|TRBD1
TGTGCCAGCACAAACCGCGGGACAGGAGATTACGAGCAGTACTTC
CASTNRGTGDYEQYF
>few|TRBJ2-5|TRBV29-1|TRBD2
TGCAGCGTTAAGGCGGCGGGAGGGCCGAGGACCCAGTACTTC
CSVKAAGGPRTQYF
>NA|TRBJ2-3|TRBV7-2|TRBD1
TGTGCCAGCAGCTTTATAGGGGGCCGCACAGATACGCAGTATTTT
CASSFIGGRTDTQYF
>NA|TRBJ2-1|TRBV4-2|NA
TGTGCCAGCAGCCAAGATGGACAGCCCCATGAGCAGTTCTTC
CASSQDGQPHEQFF
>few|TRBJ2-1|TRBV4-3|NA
TGCGCCAGCAGCCAAGCCGGCCCTCTACGGCCTACTGAGCAGTTCTTC
CASSQAGPLRPTEQFF
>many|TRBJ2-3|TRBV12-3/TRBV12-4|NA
TGTGCCAATGGACAGGCGGGGTCGCATACGCAGTATTTT
CANGQAGSHTQYF
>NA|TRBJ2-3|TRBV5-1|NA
TGCGCCAGCAGCCCTACGGCCGGGACCACAGATACGCAGTATTTT
CASSPTAGTTDTQYF
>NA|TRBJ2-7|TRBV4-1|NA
TGCGACAGCAGTATCTGGATGGGGGACGAGCAGTACTTC
CDSSIWMGDEQYF
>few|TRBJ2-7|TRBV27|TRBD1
TGTGCCAGCAGTACCATCCGGGACAGCTTCTACGAGCAGTACTTC
CASSTIRDSFYEQYF
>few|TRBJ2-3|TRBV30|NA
TGTGCCTGGAGTTTCGGGACAACAGATACGCAGTATTTT
CAWSFGTTDTQYF
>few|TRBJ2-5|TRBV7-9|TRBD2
TGTGCCAGCAGCTCGGGGGGGCCAGAGACCCAGTACTTC
CASSSGGPETQYF
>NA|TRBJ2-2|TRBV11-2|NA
TGTGCCAGCAGCTTAAATGGGGAGAGTGCCGGGGAGCTGTTTTTT
CASSLNGESAGELFF
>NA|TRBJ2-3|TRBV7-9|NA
TGTGCCAGCAGCCTGAGACAAAAAGGCACAGATACGCAGTATTTT
CASSLRQKGTDTQYF
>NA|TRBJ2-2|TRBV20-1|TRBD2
TGCAGTGCTAAAGAAGTGACTAGCGGGGACACCGGGGAGCTGTTTTTT
CSAKEVTSGDTGELFF
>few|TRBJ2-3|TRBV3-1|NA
TGTGCCAGCAGCCAAGTTGGGGGGCCGGGCACAGATACGCAGTATTTT
CASSQVGGPGTDTQYF
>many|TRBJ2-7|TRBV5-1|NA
TGCGCCAGCAGCCCTACGGCAGGGAACTCCTACGAGCAGTACTTC
CASSPTAGNSYEQYF
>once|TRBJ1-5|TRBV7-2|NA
TGTGCCAGCAGCCTCACTAATCAGCCCCAGCATTTT
CASSLTNQPQHF
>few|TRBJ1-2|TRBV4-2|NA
TGTGCCAGCAGCCAAGATGAGAGGGGCTACACCTTC
CASSQDERGYTF
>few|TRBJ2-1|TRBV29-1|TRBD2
TGCAGCGTTCAAGGACTAGCGGGAGGGCCCGGTGAGCAGTTCTTC
CSVQGLAGGPGEQFF
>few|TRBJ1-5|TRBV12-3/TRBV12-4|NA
TGTGCCAGCAGTTTCCCGGGTAGCAATCAGCCCCAGCATTTT
CASSFPGSNQPQHF
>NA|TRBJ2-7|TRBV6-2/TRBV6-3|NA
TGTGCCAGCAGTACTTCAGGGCACGAGCAGTACTTC
CASSTSGHEQYF
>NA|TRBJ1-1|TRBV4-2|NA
TGTGCCAGCAGCCGAGATAGGGGGGCGTTTGAAGCTTTCTTT
CASSRDRGAFEAFF
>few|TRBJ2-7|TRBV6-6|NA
TGTGCCAGCAGTTATGACAGGAACTCCTACGAGCAGTACTTC
CASSYDRNSYEQYF
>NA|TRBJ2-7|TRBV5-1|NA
TGCGCCAGCAGCTTGGACCTTTCGGGTGAGCAGTACTTC
CASSLDLSGEQYF
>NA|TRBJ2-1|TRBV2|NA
TGTGCCAGCAAAAGTGATGCCTACAATGAGCAGTTCTTC
CASKSDAYNEQFF
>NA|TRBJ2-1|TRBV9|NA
TGTGCCAGCAGCGTAGACCCCGGGGCGGACTACAATGAGCAGTTCTTC
CASSVDPGADYNEQFF
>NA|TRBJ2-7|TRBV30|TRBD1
TGTGCCTGGAGTCCGGGACAGGGGCTCTACGAGCAGTACTTC
CAWSPGQGLYEQYF